This TCR beta chain was identified in a study of blood T cell repertoires in COVID-19. Overall study context: Specimens from acute and convalescent COVID-19 originated in the United States, Italy and Spain. T cells, B-cell-depleted T cells, or PBMCs supplied cDNA or gDNA.

Profiled with immunoSEQ multiplex PCR; TCRdb holds only in-frame clones, not every one. The sample contains under 200,000 clones, under 80% of which appear only once. A single count supports this clone. The V and J ends lost 0 bases and 1 base, in that order; junction bases with no gene match: 8. CDR3 length: 19 amino acids. The germline CDR1 and CDR2 sequences are SGDLS and YYNGEE. The TCR was taken from a woman older than 75 with acute or convalescent COVID-19. The sequenced sample consisted of peripheral blood. J is TRBJ2-3 and V is TRBV9; 13 bases match TRBD2. CDR3 sequence: CASSVEWRTSGSRTDTQYF. The DNA of the CDR3 is TGTGCCAGCAGCGTAGAGTGGAGGACTAGCGGGAGTCGCACAGATACGCAGTATTTT.